This TCR beta chain was identified in a study of shared clonotypes between healthy human individuals. The repertoire was sequenced with immunoSEQ multiplex PCR; TCRdb's copy has only in-frame clones and lacks some. The repertoire holds 1,100,000 or so clones, with roughly 74% as singletons. The CDR3 runs to 14 residues. V shed 6 bases and J 2 bases; nucleotides not matched to a gene: 2. The germline V gene encodes CDR1 MDHEN and CDR2 SYDVKM. The CD4+ fraction was divided into a CD45RA+ naive subset and a CD45RA-negative memory subset. Sequencing input: memory CD4+ T cells from PBMCs. Subset in this sample: CD45RA-negative fraction. This clonotype was obtained from a man aged 18 to 35 in good health. Some clones in this sample may be carry-over from other donors' samples. V is TRBV28 and J is TRBJ2-1; 9 nucleotides align to TRBD2. In nucleotides, the CDR3 is TGTGCCAGCAGACCTAGCGGGACCTACAATGAGCAGTTCTTC. Amino acids: CASRPSGTYNEQFF. Full variable domain (missing parts from reference TRBV28 and TRBJ2-1): DVKVTQSSRYLVKRTGEKVFLECVQDMDHENMFWYRQDPGLGLRLIYFSYDVKMKEKGDIPEGYSVSREKKERFSLILESASTNQTSMYLCASRPSGTYNEQFFGPGTRLTVL.